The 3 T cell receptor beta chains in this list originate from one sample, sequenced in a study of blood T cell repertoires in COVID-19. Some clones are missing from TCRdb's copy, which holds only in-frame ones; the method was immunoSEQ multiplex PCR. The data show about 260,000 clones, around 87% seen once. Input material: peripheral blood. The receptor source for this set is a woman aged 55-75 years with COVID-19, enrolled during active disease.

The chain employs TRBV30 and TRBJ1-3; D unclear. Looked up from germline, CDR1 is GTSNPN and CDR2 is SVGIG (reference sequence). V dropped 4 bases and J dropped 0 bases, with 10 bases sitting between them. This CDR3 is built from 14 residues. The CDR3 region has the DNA TGTGCCTGGACTCGGGAGCTCTCTGGAAACACCATATATTTT. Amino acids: CAWTRELSGNTIYF.

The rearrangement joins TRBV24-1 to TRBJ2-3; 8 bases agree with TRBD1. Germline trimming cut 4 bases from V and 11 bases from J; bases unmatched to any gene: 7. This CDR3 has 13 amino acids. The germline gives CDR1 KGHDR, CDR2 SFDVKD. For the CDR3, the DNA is TGTGCCACCAGTGACCATGACAGGGGATGGCAGTATTTT. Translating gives CATSDHDRGWQYF.

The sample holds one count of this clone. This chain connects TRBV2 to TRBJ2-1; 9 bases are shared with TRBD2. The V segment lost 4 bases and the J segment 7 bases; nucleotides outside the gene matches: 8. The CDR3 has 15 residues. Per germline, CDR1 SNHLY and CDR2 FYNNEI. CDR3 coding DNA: TGTGCCAGCAGTGGCGGACTAGCGCAATCAAATGAGCAGTTCTTC. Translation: CASSGGLAQSNEQFF.